Sequencing of this T cell receptor (beta chain) was carried out in a study of blood T cell repertoires in COVID-19. Study background: Italy, Spain and the United States were the sources of the convalescent and acute COVID-19 samples.

Across under 25 US areas, participants ranged in age from roughly 18 to 95 years. Source study methods: Reference gene primer amplification gave nucleated cell count estimates. TCRdb's table, derived via immunoSEQ multiplex PCR, lists solely in-frame clones and lacks some. V, J and clone size are those of that table, while D and trimming were read from the DNA. The table has 360,000 or so clones, around nine tenths seen once; the top ten hold approximately 0.93%. The V end lost 6 bases, the J end lost 0 bases, and 17 bases lay between the germline ends. In germline, CDR1 is SGHRS, CDR2 YFSETQ. The CDR3 is 16 residues long.

The clonotype comes from a woman in her 30s who had been exposed to COVID-19. The sample comprised PBMCs or T cells enriched from blood (not recorded which). J is TRBJ2-3 and V is TRBV5-1; D ambiguous. CDR3 residues: CASIRSPGVSTDTQYF. For the CDR3, the DNA is TGCGCCAGCATCCGGTCCCCCGGTGTAAGCACAGATACGCAGTATTTT.